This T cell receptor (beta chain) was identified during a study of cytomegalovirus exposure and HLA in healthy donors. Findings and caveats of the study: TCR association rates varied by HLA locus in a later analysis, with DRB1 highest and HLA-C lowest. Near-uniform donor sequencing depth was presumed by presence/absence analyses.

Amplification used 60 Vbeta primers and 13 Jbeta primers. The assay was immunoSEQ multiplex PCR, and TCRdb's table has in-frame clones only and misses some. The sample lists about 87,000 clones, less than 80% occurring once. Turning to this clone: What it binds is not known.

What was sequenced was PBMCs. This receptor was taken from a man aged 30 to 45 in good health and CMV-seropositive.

This CDR3 reads CASSLSRPRTGELFF. CDR3 bases: TGTGCCAGCAGCTTATCGAGGCCGCGCACCGGGGAGCTGTTTTTT. This rearrangement joins TRBV7-9 to TRBJ2-2, with D unclear. Trimming removed 2 bases at V and 4 bases at J, with 11 bases between. The CDR3 is made up of 15 amino acids. The germline V gene has CDR1 SEHNR and CDR2 FQNEAQ (reference sequence).